The source of this TCR beta chain is a study of T cell changes during pregnancy in multiple sclerosis. This CDR3 is built from 19 residues. Looked up from germline, CDR1 is MNHEY and CDR2 is SMNVEV (reference sequence). The V gene end was trimmed by 5 bases and the J gene end by 0 bases; junction bases not matched to a gene: 15. Sequencing used immunoSEQ multiplex PCR; TCRdb keeps in-frame clones, though not all of them. This sample carries roughly 60,000 clones, approximately 90% of them seen once, and the ten largest clones take approximately 0.58%. This clone was recorded only once. The genes are TRBV27 and TRBJ2-7; 11 bases map to TRBD2. This sample comprised CD4+ T cells from peripheral blood mononuclear cells, obtained in the first trimester of pregnancy. The receptor comes from a female donor with multiple sclerosis, enrolled in a pregnancy study. The DNA for the CDR3 is TGTGCCAGCAGTCTACGGGACAGCCTAGCGGGAGGCAGCTCCTACGAGCAGTACTTC. Its protein is CASSLRDSLAGGSSYEQYF.